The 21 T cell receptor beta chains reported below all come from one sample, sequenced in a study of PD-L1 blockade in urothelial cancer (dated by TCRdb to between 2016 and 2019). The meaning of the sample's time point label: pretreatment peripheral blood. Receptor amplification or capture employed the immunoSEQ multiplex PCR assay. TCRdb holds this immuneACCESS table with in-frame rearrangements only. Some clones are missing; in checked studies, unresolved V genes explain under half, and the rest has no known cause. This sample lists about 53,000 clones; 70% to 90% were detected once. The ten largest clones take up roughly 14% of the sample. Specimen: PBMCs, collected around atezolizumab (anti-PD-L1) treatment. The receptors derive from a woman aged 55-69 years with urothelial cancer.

Here the CDR3 DNA reads TGTGCCAGCAGTCCGGGACAGTACAATGAGCAGTTCTTC. This gives the protein CASSPGQYNEQFF. The rearrangement uses TRBV6-4 and TRBJ2-1, with TRBD1 matching 7 bases. Germline CDR1 and CDR2: MRHNA and SNTAGT. The CDR3 loop spans 13 amino acids. J lost 4 bases, V lost 5 bases, and 2 bases had no gene match.

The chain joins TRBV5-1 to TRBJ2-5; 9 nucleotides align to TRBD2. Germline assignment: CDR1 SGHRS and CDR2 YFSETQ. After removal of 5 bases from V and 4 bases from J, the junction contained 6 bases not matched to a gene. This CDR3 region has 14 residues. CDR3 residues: CASSTGGGAETQYF. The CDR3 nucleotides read TGCGCCAGCAGTACGGGCGGGGGGGCAGAGACCCAGTACTTC.

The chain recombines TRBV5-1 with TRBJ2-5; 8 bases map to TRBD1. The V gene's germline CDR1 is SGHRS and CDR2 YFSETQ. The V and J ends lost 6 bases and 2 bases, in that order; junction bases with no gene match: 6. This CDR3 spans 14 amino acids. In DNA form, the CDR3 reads TGCGCCAGCAAAGTCGGGACAGGACAAGAGACCCAGTACTTC. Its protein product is CASKVGTGQETQYF.

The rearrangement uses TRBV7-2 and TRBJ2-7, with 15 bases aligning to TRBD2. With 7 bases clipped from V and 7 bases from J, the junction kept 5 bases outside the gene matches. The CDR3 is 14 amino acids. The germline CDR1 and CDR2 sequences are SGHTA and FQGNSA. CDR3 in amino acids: CASTPGTSGREQYF. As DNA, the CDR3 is TGTGCCAGCACTCCCGGGACTAGCGGGAGGGAGCAGTACTTC.

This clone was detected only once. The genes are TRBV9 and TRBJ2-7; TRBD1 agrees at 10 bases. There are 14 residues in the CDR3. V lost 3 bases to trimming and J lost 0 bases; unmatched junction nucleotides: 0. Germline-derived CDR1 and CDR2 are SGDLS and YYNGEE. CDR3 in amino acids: CASSGTGGSYEQYF. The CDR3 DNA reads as TGTGCCAGCAGCGGGACAGGGGGCTCCTACGAGCAGTACTTC. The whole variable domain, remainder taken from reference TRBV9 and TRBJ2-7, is DSGVTQTPKHLITATGQRVTLRCSPRSGDLSVYWYQQSLDQGLQFLIQYYNGEERAKGNILERFSAQQFPDLHSELNLSSLELGDSALYFCASSGTGGSYEQYFGPGTRLTVT.

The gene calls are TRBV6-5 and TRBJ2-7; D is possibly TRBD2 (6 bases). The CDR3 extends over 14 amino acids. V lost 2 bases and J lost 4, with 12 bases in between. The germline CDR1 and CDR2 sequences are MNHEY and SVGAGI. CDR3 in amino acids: CASSYGPEGYEQYF. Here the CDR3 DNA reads TGTGCCAGCAGTTACGGGCCGGAGGGGTACGAGCAGTACTTC.

The chain's CDR3 is CASSPASSGSEQYF. CDR3 in DNA: TGTGCCAGCTCACCGGCGTCTAGCGGGAGCGAGCAGTACTTC. The gene calls are TRBV18 and TRBJ2-7; TRBD2 aligns across 10 bases. Germline CDR1 reads KGHSH; CDR2 reads LQKENI. The ends lost 3 bases at V and 6 bases at J; junction bases unmatched: 5. The CDR3 runs to 14 residues. Drawing the rest from reference TRBV18 and TRBJ2-7, the complete variable domain is NAGVMQNPRHLVRRRGQEARLRCSPMKGHSHVYWYRQLPEEGLKFMVYLQKENIIDESGMPKERFSAEFPKEGPSILRIQQVVRGDSAAYFCASSPASSGSEQYFGPGTRLTVT.

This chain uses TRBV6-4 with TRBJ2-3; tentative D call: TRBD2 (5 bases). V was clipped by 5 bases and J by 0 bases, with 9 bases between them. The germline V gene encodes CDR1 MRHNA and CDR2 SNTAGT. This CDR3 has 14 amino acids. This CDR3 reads CASSLGGSTDTQYF. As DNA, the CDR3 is TGTGCCAGCAGTCTCGGCGGGAGCACAGATACGCAGTATTTT.

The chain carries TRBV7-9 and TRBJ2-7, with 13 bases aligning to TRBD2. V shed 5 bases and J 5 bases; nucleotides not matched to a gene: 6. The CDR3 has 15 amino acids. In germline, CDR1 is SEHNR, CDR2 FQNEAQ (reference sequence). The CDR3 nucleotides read TGTGCCAGCAGCCGGACTAGCGGGAGTCCCCACGAGCAGTACTTC. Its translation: CASSRTSGSPHEQYF.

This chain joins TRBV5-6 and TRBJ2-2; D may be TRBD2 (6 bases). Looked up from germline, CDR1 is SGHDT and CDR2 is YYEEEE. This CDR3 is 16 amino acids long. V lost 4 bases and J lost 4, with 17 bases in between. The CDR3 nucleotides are TGTGCCAGCAGCCTGTGGGGGACTTTTCCCACCGGGGAGCTGTTTTTT. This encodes CASSLWGTFPTGELFF. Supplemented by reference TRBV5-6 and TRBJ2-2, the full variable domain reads DAGVTQSPTHLIKTRGQQVTLRCSPKSGHDTVSWYQQALGQGPQFIFQYYEEEERQRGNFPDRFSGHQFPNYSSELNVNALLLGDSALYLCASSLWGTFPTGELFFGEGSRLTVL.

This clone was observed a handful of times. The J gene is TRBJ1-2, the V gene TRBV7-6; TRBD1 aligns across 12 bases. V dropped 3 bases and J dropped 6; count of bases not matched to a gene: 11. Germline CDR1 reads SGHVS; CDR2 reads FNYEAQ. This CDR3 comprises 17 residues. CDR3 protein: CASSFHRDRGRSDGYTF. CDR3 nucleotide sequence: TGTGCCAGCAGCTTCCACCGGGACAGGGGGCGGTCAGATGGCTACACCTTC.

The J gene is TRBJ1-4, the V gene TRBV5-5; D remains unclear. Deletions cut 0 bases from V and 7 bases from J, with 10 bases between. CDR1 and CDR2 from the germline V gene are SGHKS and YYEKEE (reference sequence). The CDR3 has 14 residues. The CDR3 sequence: CASSLDTGGEKLFF. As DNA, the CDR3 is TGTGCCAGCAGCTTGGACACGGGAGGTGAAAAACTGTTTTTT.

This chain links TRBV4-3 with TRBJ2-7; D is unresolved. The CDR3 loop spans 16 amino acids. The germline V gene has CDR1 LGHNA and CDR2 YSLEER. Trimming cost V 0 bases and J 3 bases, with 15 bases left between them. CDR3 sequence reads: CASSQDLDSVNYEQYF. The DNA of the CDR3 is TGCGCCAGCAGCCAAGATCTTGACTCCGTCAACTACGAGCAGTACTTC.

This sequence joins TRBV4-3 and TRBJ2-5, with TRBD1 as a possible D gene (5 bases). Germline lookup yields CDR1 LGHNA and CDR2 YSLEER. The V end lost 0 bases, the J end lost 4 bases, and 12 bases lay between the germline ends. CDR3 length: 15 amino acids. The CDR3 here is CASSQDLAQGETQYF. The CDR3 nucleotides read TGCGCCAGCAGCCAAGATCTGGCCCAGGGAGAGACCCAGTACTTC.

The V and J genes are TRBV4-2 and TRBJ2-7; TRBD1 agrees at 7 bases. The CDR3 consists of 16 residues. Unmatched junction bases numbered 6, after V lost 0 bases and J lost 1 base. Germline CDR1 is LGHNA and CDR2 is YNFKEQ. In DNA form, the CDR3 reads TGTGCCAGCAGCCAAGATTGGCCAGGGGGTTCCTACGAGCAGTACTTC. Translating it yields CASSQDWPGGSYEQYF.

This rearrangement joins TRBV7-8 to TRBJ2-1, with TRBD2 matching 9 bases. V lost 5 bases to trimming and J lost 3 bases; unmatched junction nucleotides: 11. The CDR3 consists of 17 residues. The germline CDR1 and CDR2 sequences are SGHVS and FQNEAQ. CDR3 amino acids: CASSPPTAGGYYNEQFF. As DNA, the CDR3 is TGTGCCAGCAGCCCTCCGACGGCGGGAGGGTACTACAATGAGCAGTTCTTC.

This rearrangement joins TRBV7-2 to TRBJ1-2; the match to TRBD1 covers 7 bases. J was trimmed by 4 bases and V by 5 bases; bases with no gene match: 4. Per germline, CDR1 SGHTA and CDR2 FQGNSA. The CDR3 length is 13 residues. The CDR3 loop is CASSPQGFYGYTF. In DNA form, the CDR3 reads TGTGCCAGCAGCCCACAGGGGTTCTATGGCTACACCTTC.

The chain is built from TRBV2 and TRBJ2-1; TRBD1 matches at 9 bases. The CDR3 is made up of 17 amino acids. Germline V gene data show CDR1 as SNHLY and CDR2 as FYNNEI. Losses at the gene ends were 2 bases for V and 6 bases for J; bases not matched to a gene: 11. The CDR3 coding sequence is TGTGCCAGCAGTGAAATACCCGTCGGGACAGGGCTCAATGAGCAGTTCTTC. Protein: CASSEIPVGTGLNEQFF.

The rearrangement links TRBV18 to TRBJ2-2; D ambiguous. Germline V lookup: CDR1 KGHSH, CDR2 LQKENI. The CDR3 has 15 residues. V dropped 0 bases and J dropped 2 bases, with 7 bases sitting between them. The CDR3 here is CASSPPILNTGELFF. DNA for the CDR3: TGTGCCAGCTCACCACCTATCCTCAACACCGGGGAGCTGTTTTTT.

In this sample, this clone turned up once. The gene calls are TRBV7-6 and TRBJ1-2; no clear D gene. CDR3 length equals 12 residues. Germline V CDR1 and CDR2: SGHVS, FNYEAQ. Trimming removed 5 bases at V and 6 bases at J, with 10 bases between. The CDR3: CASSARGDGYTF. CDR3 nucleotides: TGTGCCAGCAGCGCCCGGGGTGATGGCTACACCTTC.

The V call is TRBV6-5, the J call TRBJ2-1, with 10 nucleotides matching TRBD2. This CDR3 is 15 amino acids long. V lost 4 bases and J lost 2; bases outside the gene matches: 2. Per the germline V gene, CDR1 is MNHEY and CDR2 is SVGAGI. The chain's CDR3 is CASSLGLAAYNEQFF. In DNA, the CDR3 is TGTGCCAGCAGTTTAGGACTAGCGGCCTACAATGAGCAGTTCTTC.